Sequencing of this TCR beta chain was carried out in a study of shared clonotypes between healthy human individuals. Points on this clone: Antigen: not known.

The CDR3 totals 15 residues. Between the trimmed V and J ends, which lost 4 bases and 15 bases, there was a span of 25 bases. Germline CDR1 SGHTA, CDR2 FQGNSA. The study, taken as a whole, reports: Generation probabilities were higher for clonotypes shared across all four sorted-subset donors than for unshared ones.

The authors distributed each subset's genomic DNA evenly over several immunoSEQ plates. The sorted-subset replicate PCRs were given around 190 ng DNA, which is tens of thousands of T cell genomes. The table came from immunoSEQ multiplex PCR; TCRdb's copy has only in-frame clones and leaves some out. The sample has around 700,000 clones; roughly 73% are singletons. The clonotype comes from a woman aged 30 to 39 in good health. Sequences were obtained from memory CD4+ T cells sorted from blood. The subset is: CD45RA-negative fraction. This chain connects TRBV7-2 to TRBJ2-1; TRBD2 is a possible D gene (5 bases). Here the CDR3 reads CASSSQKTGRDKVFF. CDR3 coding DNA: TGTGCCAGCAGCTCCCAAAAAACCGGACGGGATAAAGTGTTCTTC. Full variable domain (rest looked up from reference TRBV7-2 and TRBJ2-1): GAGVSQSPSNKVTEKGKDVELRCDPISGHTALYWYRQSLGQGLEFLIYFQGNSAPDKSGLPSDRFSAERTGGSVSTLTIQRTQQEDSAVYLCASSSQKTGRDKVFFGPGTRLTVL.